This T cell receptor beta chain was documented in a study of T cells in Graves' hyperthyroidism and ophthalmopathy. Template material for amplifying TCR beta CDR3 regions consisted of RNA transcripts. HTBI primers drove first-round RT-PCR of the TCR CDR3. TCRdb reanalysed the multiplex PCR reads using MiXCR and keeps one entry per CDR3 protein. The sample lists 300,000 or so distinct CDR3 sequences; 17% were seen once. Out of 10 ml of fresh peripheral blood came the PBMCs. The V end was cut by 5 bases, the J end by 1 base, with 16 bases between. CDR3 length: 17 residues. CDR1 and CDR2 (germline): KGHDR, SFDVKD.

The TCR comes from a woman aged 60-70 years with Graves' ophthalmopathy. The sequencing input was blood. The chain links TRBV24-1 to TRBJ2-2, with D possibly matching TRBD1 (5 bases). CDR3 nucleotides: TGTGCCACCAGTGCCCAATACAGGTTAAAGAACACCGGGGAGCTGTTTTTT. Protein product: CATSAQYRLKNTGELFF.